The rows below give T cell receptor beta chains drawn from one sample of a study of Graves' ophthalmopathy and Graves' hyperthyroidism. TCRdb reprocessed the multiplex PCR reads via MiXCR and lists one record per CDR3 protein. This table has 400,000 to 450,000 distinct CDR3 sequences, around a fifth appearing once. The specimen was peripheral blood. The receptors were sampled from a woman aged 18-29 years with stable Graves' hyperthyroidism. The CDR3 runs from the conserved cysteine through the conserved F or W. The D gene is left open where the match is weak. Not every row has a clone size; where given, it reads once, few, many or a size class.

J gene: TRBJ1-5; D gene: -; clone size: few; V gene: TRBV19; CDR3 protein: CASSSHSAQHF; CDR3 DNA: TGTGCCAGTAGTAGCCATAGCGCCCAGCATTTT
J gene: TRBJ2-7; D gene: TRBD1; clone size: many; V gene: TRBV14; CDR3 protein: CASSQGWGQSSYEQYF; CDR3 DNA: TGTGCCAGCAGCCAAGGCTGGGGACAGAGCTCCTACGAGCAGTACTTC
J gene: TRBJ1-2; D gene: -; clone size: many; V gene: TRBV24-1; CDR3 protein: CATSDWRINYGYTF; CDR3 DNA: TGTGCCACCAGTGATTGGCGGATTAACTATGGCTACACCTTC
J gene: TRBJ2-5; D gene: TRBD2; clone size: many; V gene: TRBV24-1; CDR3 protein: CATSDPGTTLQETQYF; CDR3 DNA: TGTGCCACCAGTGATCCCGGGACTACACTTCAAGAGACCCAGTACTTC
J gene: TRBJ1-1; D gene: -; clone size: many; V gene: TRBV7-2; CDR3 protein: CASSPRVNTEAFF; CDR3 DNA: TGTGCCAGCAGCCCTCGGGTGAACACTGAAGCTTTCTTT
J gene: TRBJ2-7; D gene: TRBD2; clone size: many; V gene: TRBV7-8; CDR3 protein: CASSVRVGREQYF; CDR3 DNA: TGTGCCAGCAGCGTTAGGGTCGGGAGGGAGCAGTACTTC
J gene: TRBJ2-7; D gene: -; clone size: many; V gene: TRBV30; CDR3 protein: CAWSGSMGYEQYF; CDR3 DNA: TGTGCCTGGAGCGGGAGTATGGGCTACGAGCAGTACTTC
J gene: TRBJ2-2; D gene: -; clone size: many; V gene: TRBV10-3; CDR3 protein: CAIGRTGELFF; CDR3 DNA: TGTGCCATTGGGAGGACCGGGGAGCTGTTTTTT
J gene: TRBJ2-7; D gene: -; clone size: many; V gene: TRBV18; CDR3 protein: CASSPPRGLVYEQYF; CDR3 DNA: TGTGCCAGCTCACCACCAAGAGGGTTGGTATACGAGCAGTACTTC
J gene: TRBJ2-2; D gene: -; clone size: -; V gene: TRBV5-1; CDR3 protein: CASSYNRVLNTGGLFF; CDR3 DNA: TGCGCCAGCAGTTACAACAGGGTCCTGAACACCGGGGGGCTGTTTTTT
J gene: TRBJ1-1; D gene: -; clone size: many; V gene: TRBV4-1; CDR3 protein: CASSRYRVPNTEAFF; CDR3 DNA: TGCGCCAGCAGCCGCTACAGGGTCCCGAACACTGAAGCTTTCTTT
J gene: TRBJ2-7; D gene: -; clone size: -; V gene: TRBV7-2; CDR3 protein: CASSVLIHYEQYF; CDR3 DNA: TGTGCCAGCAGCGTCCTTATCCACTACGAGCAGTACTTC
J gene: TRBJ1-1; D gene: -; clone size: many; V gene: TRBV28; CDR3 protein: CASRPATGHTEAFF; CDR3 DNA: TGTGCCAGCAGACCCGCTACAGGGCACACTGAAGCTTTCTTT
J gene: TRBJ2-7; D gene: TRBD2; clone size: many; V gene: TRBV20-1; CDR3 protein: CSAQRAVAGGDEQYF; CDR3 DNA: TGCAGTGCTCAGAGAGCGGTAGCGGGGGGCGATGAGCAGTACTTC
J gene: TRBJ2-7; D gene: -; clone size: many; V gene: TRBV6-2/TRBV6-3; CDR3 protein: CASSYSIPYEQYF; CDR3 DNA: TGTGCCAGCAGTTACAGTATCCCCTACGAGCAGTACTTC
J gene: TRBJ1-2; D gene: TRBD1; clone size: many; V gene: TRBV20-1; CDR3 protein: CSAVRDRVSYGYTF; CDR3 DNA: TGCAGTGCCGTCCGGGACAGGGTTAGCTATGGCTACACCTTC
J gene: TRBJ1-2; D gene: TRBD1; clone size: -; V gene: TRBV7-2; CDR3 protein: CASSQTGGEVNGYTF; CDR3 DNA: TGTGCCAGCAGCCAGACAGGGGGCGAAGTGAATGGCTACACCTTC
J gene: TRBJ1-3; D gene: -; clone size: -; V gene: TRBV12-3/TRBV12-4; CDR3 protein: CASSITTGILF; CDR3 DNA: TGTGCCAGCAGTATTACCACAGGGATCCTATTT
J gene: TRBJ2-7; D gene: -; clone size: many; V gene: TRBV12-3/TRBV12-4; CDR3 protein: CASSLAGRSYEQYF; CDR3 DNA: TGTGCCAGCAGTTTAGCGGGCAGGTCCTACGAGCAGTACTTC
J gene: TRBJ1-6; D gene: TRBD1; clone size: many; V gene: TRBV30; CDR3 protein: CAWSPGQGRESPLHF; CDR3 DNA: TGTGCCTGGTCTCCGGGACAGGGGAGGGAATCACCCCTCCACTTT